The clone carrying this TCR beta chain came up a few times. CDR1 is KGHSH and CDR2 is LQKENI in the germline V gene. Germline trimming cut 3 bases from V and 1 base from J; bases unmatched to any gene: 7. CDR3 length: 16 residues. The sample belongs to a study of blood T cell repertoires in COVID-19. Study background: Both acute and convalescent COVID-19 samples were obtained from the United States, Italy and Spain. Nucleic acid was either cDNA or gDNA, and it came from T cells, B-cell-depleted T cells, or PBMCs.

Clones were read by immunoSEQ multiplex PCR, and TCRdb kept only the in-frame ones, dropping some. This table holds some 58,000 clones, around nine tenths found once. The sequenced sample was peripheral blood. The chain recombines TRBV18 with TRBJ2-3, with 7 bases matching TRBD1. The receptor comes from a man in his forties or fifties with active COVID-19. Written as DNA, the CDR3 is TGTGCCAGCTCACCCTCACAGGGGAAAGGCACAGATACGCAGTATTTT. Protein: CASSPSQGKGTDTQYF.